The next 19 T cell receptor beta chains were all read from a single sample in a study of human T cells and chemical hapten exposure. TCRdb itself ran the RACE reads through MiXCR, one entry per CDR3 protein. Of tens of thousands of distinct CDR3 sequences in the sample, approximately 10% were seen once. Stated time point: patch test 2, 6 weeks after DPC sensitization. Treatment noted: therapeutic diphenylcyclopropenone sensitization with weekly scalp DPC. The total RNA was obtained from whole blood that was not fractionated. The sequenced sample was whole blood, obtained in connection with sensitization to the hapten diphenylcyclopropenone (DPC). Source of these receptors: a young woman with alopecia areata. Some clones in this sample may be carry-over from other donors' samples.

This clonotype was picked up a small number of times. The J gene is TRBJ2-7, the V gene TRBV28; 9 bases agree with TRBD1. CDR1 MDHEN and CDR2 SYDVKM come from the germline V gene. This CDR3 spans 16 amino acids. Trimming cost V 2 bases and J 3 bases; bases outside gene matches: 8. As DNA, the CDR3 is TGTGCCAGCAGTTTAACCGGGACAGGGCTGTTCTACGAGCAGTACTTC. Its protein is CASSLTGTGLFYEQYF.

The chain employs TRBV5-1 and TRBJ1-1; a possible D gene is TRBD1 (6 bases). The germline gives CDR1 SGHRS, CDR2 YFSETQ. The length of the CDR3 is 14 residues. Trimming removed 5 bases at V and 0 bases at J, with 11 bases between. The DNA of the CDR3 is TGCGCCAGCAGGAGACAGGATATGAACACTGAAGCTTTCTTT. Protein product: CASRRQDMNTEAFF.

This clonotype has just a few counts. The V call is TRBV7-9, the J call TRBJ2-2; D may be TRBD1 (5 bases). CDR1 is SEHNR and CDR2 is FQNEAQ in the germline V gene (reference sequence). This CDR3 spans 13 amino acids. Trimming shortened V by 5 bases and J by 5 bases, and 9 bases separated the two germline ends. CDR3 coding DNA: TGTGCCAGCAGCCGAACAGGAACCGGGGAGCTGTTTTTT. This translates into CASSRTGTGELFF.

V and J are TRBV5-1 and TRBJ1-2; D gene unclear. Trimming pared 0 bases from V and 3 bases from J, leaving 12 bases between. The CDR3 runs 15 residues. The germline V gene encodes CDR1 SGHRS and CDR2 YFSETQ. The CDR3 DNA reads as TGCGCCAGCAGCTTGGACTCCCCGGCAGACTATGGCTACACCTTC. Protein: CASSLDSPADYGYTF.

CDR3 loop: CASSQGGLEQYF. In DNA, the CDR3 is TGTGCCAGCAGCCAAGGGGGACTCGAGCAGTACTTC. This chain links TRBV3-1 with TRBJ2-7; D is possibly TRBD2 (6 bases). Germline CDR1 is LGHDT and CDR2 is YNNKEL (reference sequence). V was pared by 1 base and J by 6 bases, with 7 bases between. This CDR3 has 12 amino acids.

This sequence joins TRBV4-3 and TRBJ2-1; D may be TRBD2 (5 bases). With 0 bases removed from V and 15 bases from J, the gap between germline ends came to 15 bases. The CDR3 is 13 amino acids. CDR1 is LGHNA and CDR2 is YSLEER in the germline V gene. The CDR3: CASSQDRLGDRFF. In DNA, the CDR3 is TGCGCCAGCAGCCAAGATCGCCTCGGGGATCGGTTCTTC.

This clonotype was counted many times. This chain connects TRBV7-2 to TRBJ2-5; D not resolved. From germline, CDR1 is SGHTA and CDR2 FQGNSA. The V gene lost 5 bases and the J gene lost 4 bases, with 11 bases spanning the gap. The CDR3 is made up of 13 amino acids. CDR3: CASSPSGGETQYF. DNA of the CDR3: TGTGCCAGCAGCCCTAGTGGCGGAGAGACCCAGTACTTC.

The chain has TRBV10-3 and TRBJ2-5; D is unresolved. Germline CDR1 is ENHRY and CDR2 is SYGVKD. This CDR3 has 14 residues. Trimming shortened V by 0 bases and J by 2 bases, and 7 bases separated the two germline ends. Here the CDR3 DNA reads TGTGCCATCAGTGAGTCAGGTAGTCAAGAGACCCAGTACTTC. It specifies CAISESGSQETQYF.

CDR3 protein: CASRGPGSYEQYF. Here the CDR3 DNA reads TGTGCCAGCAGGGGTCCGGGTTCCTACGAGCAGTACTTC. V and J are TRBV6-2 or TRBV6-3 and TRBJ2-7; D unclear. CDR1 is MNHEY and CDR2 is SVGEGT in the germline V gene. The CDR3 length is 13 residues. Trimming pared 6 bases from V and 1 base from J, leaving 10 bases between.

The chain links TRBV7-2 to TRBJ2-2; 8 nucleotides line up with TRBD1. Germline assignment: CDR1 SGHTA and CDR2 FQGNSA. The CDR3 has 17 amino acids. Trimming at V came to 5 bases and at J to 6 bases, leaving 14 bases not matched to a gene. The CDR3 loop is CASSPGQGSARAGELFF. DNA of the CDR3: TGTGCCAGCAGCCCCGGACAGGGCTCGGCAAGGGCCGGGGAGCTGTTTTTT.

The V call is TRBV7-9, the J call TRBJ2-3; D may be TRBD1 (6 bases). The CDR3 is 16 residues long. With 3 bases removed from V and 0 bases from J, the gap between germline ends came to 13 bases. Looked up from germline, CDR1 is SEHNR and CDR2 is FQNEAQ (reference sequence). This chain's CDR3 is CASSFAAGASTDTQYF. The CDR3 nucleotides read TGTGCCAGCAGCTTCGCGGCAGGGGCTAGCACAGATACGCAGTATTTT.

This clonotype was detected a few times. The chain combines TRBV20-1 with TRBJ1-6; maybe TRBD1 (5 bases). Germline values: CDR1 DFQATT, CDR2 SNEGSKA (reference sequence). Trimming cost V 5 bases and J 8 bases, with 19 bases left between them. The CDR3 runs to 15 residues. The CDR3, as DNA: TGCAGTGCTGACCGTGTCCAGGGCGGAGATTCACCCCTCCACTTT. Its translation: CSADRVQGGDSPLHF.

This clonotype occurred a few times. V and J are TRBV12-3 or TRBV12-4 and TRBJ2-7; D remains ambiguous. Deletions cut 3 bases from V and 6 bases from J, with 12 bases between. This CDR3 is built from 13 residues. The CDR3 sequence is CASSLVTSAEQYF. The CDR3 coding sequence is TGTGCCAGCAGTTTGGTAACATCGGCCGAGCAGTACTTC.

This clonotype has a handful of counts. V usage is TRBV5-6 and J usage is TRBJ1-2, with TRBD1 matching over 8 bases. V shed 1 base and J 5 bases; nucleotides not matched to a gene: 4. The CDR3 is made up of 14 amino acids. Germline V gene sequence: CDR1 SGHDT, CDR2 YYEEEE. CDR3 nucleotide sequence: TGTGCCAGCAGCTTGTTCCAGGGGGCGTATGGCTACACCTTC. This translates into CASSLFQGAYGYTF.

This clonotype occurred a few times. CDR3 DNA: TGTGCCAGCAGCTTAGACAGTAACACTGAAGCTTTCTTT. Protein product: CASSLDSNTEAFF. The rearrangement uses TRBV11-2 and TRBJ1-1, with unresolved D. The CDR3 runs 13 residues. V was shortened by 0 bases and J by 2 bases, with 4 bases between the two germline ends. Germline V CDR1 and CDR2: SGHAT, FQNNGV.

This chain links TRBV5-1 with TRBJ1-2; 7 bases agree with TRBD1. This CDR3 is built from 16 residues. Germline V gives CDR1 SGHRS, CDR2 YFSETQ. V was pared by 3 bases and J by 5 bases, with 13 bases of the junction left unmatched. CDR3: CASSYGGRDSLYGYTF. The CDR3 DNA is TGCGCCAGCAGCTATGGGGGCCGGGACAGCCTATATGGCTACACCTTC.

The J gene is TRBJ2-7, the V gene TRBV29-1; 10 nucleotides agree with TRBD1. Germline V gene lookup returns CDR1 SQVTM and CDR2 ANQGSEA. CDR3 size: 14 residues. V lost 4 bases, J lost 1 base, and 4 bases stayed unmatched. For the CDR3, the DNA is TGCAGCGTTGGCCGGGACAGGGGTTCCTACGAGCAGTACTTC. Translation gives CSVGRDRGSYEQYF.

This clonotype has a handful of counts. This chain uses TRBV7-2 with TRBJ1-4; D unresolved. Trimming removed 1 base at V and 8 bases at J, with 11 bases between. Germline V gene lookup returns CDR1 SGHTA and CDR2 FQGNSA. This CDR3 is built from 14 residues. The CDR3 DNA follows: TGTGCCAGCAGCTTAGGAACACTTTCAGAAAAACTGTTTTTT. Encoded protein: CASSLGTLSEKLFF.

The table lists this clonotype with a few counts. The V and J genes are TRBV28 and TRBJ2-5; 8 positions agree with TRBD1. The V and J ends lost 7 bases and 0 bases, in that order; junction bases with no gene match: 10. The CDR3 is made up of 16 amino acids. Germline V gene data show CDR1 as MDHEN and CDR2 as SYDVKM. CDR3 sequence reads: CASTTNRGVYQETQYF. CDR3 nucleotide sequence: TGTGCCAGCACCACGAACAGGGGGGTCTACCAAGAGACCCAGTACTTC.